This paragraph reports one T cell receptor beta chain. The data are from a study of blood T cell repertoires in COVID-19. Study context: Samples of COVID-19 (acute and convalescent) were obtained from the United States, Italy and Spain. PBMCs, B-cell-depleted T cells, or T cells provided the cDNA or gDNA that made up the material.

The germline V gene has CDR1 SGHTA and CDR2 FQGNSA. The V segment lost 1 base and the J segment 4 bases; nucleotides outside the gene matches: 8. The CDR3 runs to 16 residues. In the study's own analysis: Researchers report that nucleated cell counts were estimated from reference gene primer amplification. The repertoire was sequenced with immunoSEQ multiplex PCR; TCRdb's copy has only in-frame clones and lacks some. V, J and clone size are those of that table, while D and trimming were read from the DNA. The data hold some 150,000 clones, with about 91% observed a single time. Sequencing input: peripheral blood. This TCR was sampled from a woman between 45 and 65 years old with acute or convalescent COVID-19. The chain employs TRBV7-2 and TRBJ2-3; TRBD2 aligns across 7 bases. CDR3 coding DNA: TGTGCCAGCAGCTTAGATACGCGGGGGATGCCAGATACGCAGTATTTT. Protein: CASSLDTRGMPDTQYF.